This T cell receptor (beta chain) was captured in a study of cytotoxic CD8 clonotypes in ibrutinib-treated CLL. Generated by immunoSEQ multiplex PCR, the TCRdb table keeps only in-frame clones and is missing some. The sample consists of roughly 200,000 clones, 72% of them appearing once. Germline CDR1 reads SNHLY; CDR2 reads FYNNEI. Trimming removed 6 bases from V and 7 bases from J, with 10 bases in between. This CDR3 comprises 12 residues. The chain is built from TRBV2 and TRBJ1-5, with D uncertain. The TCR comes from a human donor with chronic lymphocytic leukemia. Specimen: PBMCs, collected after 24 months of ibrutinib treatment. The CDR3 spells CASRDDGQPQHF. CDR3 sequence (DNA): TGTGCCAGCAGGGATGATGGGCAGCCCCAGCATTTT.